A single sample gave rise to the 12 T cell receptor beta chains below, sequenced in a study of CD8 T cells in Susac syndrome. RNA, at roughly 0.45 to 1 ug, was reverse transcribed with random hexamers. TCRdb re-called the immunoSEQ multiplex PCR reads with MiXCR, one entry per CDR3 protein. The sample includes approximately 160,000 distinct CDR3 sequences, about 91% of them seen just once. Sample: CD4+ T cells from PBMCs. Receptors originate from a human donor in good health.

This chain connects TRBV7-2 to TRBJ2-7; D unclear. V was clipped by 4 bases and J by 7 bases, with 14 bases between them. The CDR3 loop spans 13 amino acids. Germline lookup yields CDR1 SGHTA and CDR2 FQGNSA. CDR3 bases: TGTGCCAGCAGCTCGGAATTTTCTGGGGAGCAGTACTTC. Protein: CASSSEFSGEQYF.

The chain uses TRBV5-1 and TRBJ2-3; no firm D call. In germline, CDR1 is SGHRS, CDR2 YFSETQ. The ends were cut back, 1 base at V and 0 bases at J, with 18 bases in the middle. CDR3 length equals 18 residues. The CDR3 nucleotides read TGCGCCAGCAGCTTGACTTTCCGGCAAGCCTCTAGCACAGATACGCAGTATTTT. It encodes CASSLTFRQASSTDTQYF.

The sample holds one count of this clonotype. This sequence joins TRBV19 and TRBJ1-5; D not resolved. V gave up 5 bases and J gave up 7 bases, with 12 bases separating them. Germline V gene lookup returns CDR1 LNHDA and CDR2 SQIVND (reference sequence). The CDR3 spans 13 residues. CDR3 DNA sequence: TGTGCCAGTAGTGTCATGGCGGGACAGCCCCAGCATTTT. Translating it yields CASSVMAGQPQHF. Filled out from reference TRBV19 and TRBJ1-5, the complete variable domain reads DGGITQSPKYLFRKEGQNVTLSCEQNLNHDAMYWYRQDPGQGLRLIYYSQIVNDFQKGDIAEGYSVSREKKESFPLTVTSAQKNPTAFYLCASSVMAGQPQHFGDGTRLSIL.

This sequence joins TRBV6-1 and TRBJ1-6; D is perhaps TRBD1 (5 bases). V lost 5 bases and J 7 bases, leaving 24 bases between the germline ends. Per germline, CDR1 MNHNS and CDR2 SASEGT. The CDR3 has 18 amino acids. DNA of the CDR3: TGTGCCAGCAGTCAATTCCTCCGGGACGGGGGTTCGAATTCACCCCTCCACTTT. Amino acid sequence: CASSQFLRDGGSNSPLHF.

The chain links TRBV6-2 or TRBV6-3 to TRBJ1-6; D is undetermined. The CDR3 length is 13 residues. V lost 4 bases, J lost 4 bases, and 5 bases lay in between. Looked up from germline, CDR1 is MNHEY and CDR2 is SVGEGT. In nucleotides, the CDR3 is TGTGCCAGCAGTTGGAATTATAATTCACCCCTCCACTTT. Translation gives CASSWNYNSPLHF.

V gene TRBV7-9 combines with J gene TRBJ2-7; D gene unclear. CDR3 length equals 15 residues. The V and J ends lost 5 bases and 3 bases respectively, with 17 bases between them. The V gene's germline CDR1 is SEHNR and CDR2 FQNEAQ (reference sequence). The DNA of the CDR3 is TGTGCCAGCAGCCGCCCAAGTGAATCGGTCTACGAGCAGTACTTC. It yields the protein CASSRPSESVYEQYF.

The chain uses TRBV10-3 and TRBJ2-7; D possibly corresponds to TRBD2 (5 bases). The CDR3 consists of 13 residues. V dropped 0 bases and J dropped 3 bases, with 6 bases sitting between them. In germline, CDR1 is ENHRY, CDR2 SYGVKD. CDR3 amino acids: CAISESGSYEQYF. The CDR3 DNA reads TGTGCCATCAGTGAGTCGGGGAGCTACGAGCAGTACTTC.

The rearrangement links TRBV4-3 to TRBJ2-5; 9 bases are shared with TRBD2. V shed 1 base and J 5 bases; nucleotides not matched to a gene: 8. Germline V gives CDR1 LGHNA, CDR2 YSLEER. The CDR3 loop spans 16 amino acids. The CDR3 is CASSQGGLAGWETQYF. The CDR3 DNA reads as TGCGCCAGCAGCCAAGGAGGGCTAGCGGGGTGGGAGACCCAGTACTTC.

The chain employs TRBV5-4 and TRBJ1-2, with TRBD1 identical over 8 bases. Germline trimming cut 4 bases from V and 6 bases from J; bases unmatched to any gene: 8. Germline-derived CDR1 and CDR2 are SGHNT and YYREEE (reference sequence). CDR3 size: 14 residues. The CDR3 loop reads CASSPGTGGNGYTF. The CDR3 DNA is TGTGCCAGCAGCCCCGGGACAGGAGGCAATGGCTACACCTTC.

This rearrangement joins TRBV4-1 to TRBJ2-2; TRBD1 is a possible D gene (6 bases). V was trimmed by 2 bases and J by 1 base, leaving 8 bases between them. The CDR3 loop spans 15 amino acids. In germline, CDR1 is MGHRA, CDR2 YSYEKL. Written as DNA, the CDR3 is TGCGCCAGCAGCCAACCGACAGGGAACACCGGGGAGCTGTTTTTT. Its protein product is CASSQPTGNTGELFF.

The rearrangement links TRBV5-1 to TRBJ2-7; 7 bases fit TRBD2. CDR1 and CDR2 from the germline V gene are SGHRS and YFSETQ. The trim removed 1 base at V and 5 bases at J, leaving 15 bases unmatched. This CDR3 has 17 residues. CDR3: CASSLKDIGGGSHEQYF. As DNA, the CDR3 is TGCGCCAGCAGCTTGAAGGATATTGGGGGGGGTTCCCACGAGCAGTACTTC. Variable domain in full (rest from reference TRBV5-1 and TRBJ2-7): KAGVTQTPRYLIKTRGQQVTLSCSPISGHRSVSWYQQTPGQGLQFLFEYFSETQRNKGNFPGRFSGRQFSNSRSEMNVSTLELGDSALYLCASSLKDIGGGSHEQYFGPGTRLTVT.

This clonotype appeared a single time. CDR3 protein: CASSFRAGSTDTQYF. Written as DNA, the CDR3 is TGCGCCAGCAGTTTTCGAGCGGGTAGCACAGATACGCAGTATTTT. The chain is built from TRBV5-1 and TRBJ2-3; D is possibly TRBD2 (6 bases). The CDR3 contains 15 residues. The germline CDR1 and CDR2 sequences are SGHRS and YFSETQ. V lost 5 bases and J 0 bases, leaving 13 bases between the germline ends.